Only a few counts were recorded for the clone carrying this TCR beta chain. Its antigen is as yet unknown. Analysis merged second doses at about 4 or about 12 weeks. The CDR3 is 14 residues long. After removal of 3 bases from V and 3 bases from J, the junction contained 5 bases not matched to a gene. Germline lookup yields CDR1 KGHSH and CDR2 LQKENI. Using immunoSEQ multiplex PCR, the repertoire was profiled, and TCRdb retains in-frame clones only, with some absent. This sample yields tens of thousands of clones, of which roughly 87% are seen a single time; approximately 1.2% belongs to the top ten. This entry is derived from a study of T cell responses to AZD1222 COVID-19 vaccine. General study points: Scientists sampled the repertoires only once the peak T cell response had passed. Nearly half of spike-specific TCRs reportedly go after variant regions that carry no mutations. Donors were largely white British and mainly female; clonal diversity was possibly underestimated.

The chain joins TRBV18 to TRBJ2-7; TRBD1 aligns across 7 bases. The origin of this receptor is an adult who received the AZD1222 COVID-19 vaccine. The sequenced sample was peripheral blood, obtained 28 days after the second AZD1222 dose. The CDR3 DNA is TGTGCCAGCTCACCGCAAGGGGGCGGCTACGAGCAGTACTTC. Its protein is CASSPQGGGYEQYF.